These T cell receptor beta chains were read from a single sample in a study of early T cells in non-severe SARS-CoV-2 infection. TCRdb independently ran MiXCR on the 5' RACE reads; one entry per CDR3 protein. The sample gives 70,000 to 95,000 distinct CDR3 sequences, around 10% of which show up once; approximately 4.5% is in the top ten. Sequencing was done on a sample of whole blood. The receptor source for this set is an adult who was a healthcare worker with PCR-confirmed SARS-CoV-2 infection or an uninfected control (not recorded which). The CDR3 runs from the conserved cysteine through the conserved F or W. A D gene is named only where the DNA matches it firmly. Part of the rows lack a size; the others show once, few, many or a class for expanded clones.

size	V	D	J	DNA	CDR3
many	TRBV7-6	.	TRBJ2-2	TGTGCCAGCAGCTCCAGGGAGAACACCGGGGAGCTGTTTTTT	CASSSRENTGELFF
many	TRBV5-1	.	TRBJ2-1	TGCGCCAGCGGGAGCCACGATGAGCAGTTCTTC	CASGSHDEQFF
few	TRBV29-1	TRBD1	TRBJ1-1	TGCAGCGTTGAACCCTACCGGGACAGGATAGCTGAAGCTTTCTTT	CSVEPYRDRIAEAFF
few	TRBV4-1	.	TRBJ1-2	TGCGCCAGCAGCCAATTCCCATATGGCTACACCTTC	CASSQFPYGYTF
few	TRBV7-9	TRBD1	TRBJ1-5	TGTGCCAGCAGCTCTGGACAGGGCATCAATCAGCCCCAGCATTTT	CASSSGQGINQPQHF
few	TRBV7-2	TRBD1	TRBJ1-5	TGTGCCAGCAGCTCATACTGGACAGGGGATAGTCAGCCCCAGCATTTT	CASSSYWTGDSQPQHF
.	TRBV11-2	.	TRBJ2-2	TGTGCCAGCAGTCGACCCAAGCAGACCGGGGAGCTGTTTTTT	CASSRPKQTGELFF
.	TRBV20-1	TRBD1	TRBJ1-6	TGCAGTGCTAGGGACGGGACAGGGGGTTCACCCCTCCACTTT	CSARDGTGGSPLHF
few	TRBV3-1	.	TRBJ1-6	TGTGCCAGCAGCCAACAGGCGCTTTATAATTCACCCCTCCACTTT	CASSQQALYNSPLHF
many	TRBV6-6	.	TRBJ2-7	TGTGCCAGCAGCAAGACTCAGGGGGAGCAGTACTTC	CASSKTQGEQYF
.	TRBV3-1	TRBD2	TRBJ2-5	TGTGCCAGCAGCCAGGGACTAGCGGGGGCCCAAGAGACCCAGTACTTC	CASSQGLAGAQETQYF
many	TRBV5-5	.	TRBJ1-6	TGTGCCAGCAGCTTGGGCCCAAATAATTCACCCCTCCACTTT	CASSLGPNNSPLHF
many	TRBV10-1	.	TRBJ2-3	TGCGCCAGCAGCAGATCGTCAGGGGCGGGAGATACGCAGTATTTT	CASSRSSGAGDTQYF
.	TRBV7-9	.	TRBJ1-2	TGTGCCAGCAGCTTACAGGGGTTGGAGGGCTACACCTTC	CASSLQGLEGYTF
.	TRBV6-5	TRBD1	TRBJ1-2	TGTGCCAGCATACCCGGGACAGGAAAAAGTGGGGGCTACACCTTC	CASIPGTGKSGGYTF
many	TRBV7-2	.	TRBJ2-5	TGTGCCAGCAGCCCGGCCTCGAGGGAGACCCAGTACTTC	CASSPASRETQYF
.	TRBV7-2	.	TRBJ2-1	TGTGCCAGCAGCCTGGGGGAAGGGGTTGAGCAGTTCTTC	CASSLGEGVEQFF
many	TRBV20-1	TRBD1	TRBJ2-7	TGCAGTGCTAGAGCGACAGGGGGCACCTCCTACGAGCAGTACTTC	CSARATGGTSYEQYF
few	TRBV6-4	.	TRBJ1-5	TGTGCCAGCAGTGTTGACGGCAATCAGCCCCAGCATTTT	CASSVDGNQPQHF
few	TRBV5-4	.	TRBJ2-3	TGTGCCAGCAGCTTTGGGGGGCCAAGCACAGATACGCAGTATTTT	CASSFGGPSTDTQYF
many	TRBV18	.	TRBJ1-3	TGTGCCAGCTCACCGGTTCGTGACACCCTCTCTGGAAACACCATATATTTT	CASSPVRDTLSGNTIYF
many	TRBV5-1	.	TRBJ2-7	TGCGCCAGCAGCCCGACAGCGAGAGGCGAGCAGTACTTC	CASSPTARGEQYF
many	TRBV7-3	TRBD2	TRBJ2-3	TGTGCCAGCAGCTCCACCGCGGGGGACACAGATACGCAGTATTTT	CASSSTAGDTDTQYF
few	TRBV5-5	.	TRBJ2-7	TGTGCCAGCAGCCCCTCCCCGGCTCGGGAGCAGTACTTC	CASSPSPAREQYF
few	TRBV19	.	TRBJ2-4	TGTGCCAGTAGCCACTCCCCGTCTTTAGTAGCCAAAAACATTCAGTACTTC	CASSHSPSLVAKNIQYF
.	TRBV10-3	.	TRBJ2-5	TGTGCCATCAGTCAAGCCGAGACCCAGTACTTC	CAISQAETQYF